The present entry profiles one T cell receptor beta chain with its context. The antigen remains unidentified. These data originate in a study of T-cell memory formation after mild COVID-19. Study background: Most TCR clusters belonged to a single donor. General observations from the study: Certain responding clones were present in pre-infection memory, suggesting participation of cross-reactive memory. CD4+ bias marked clones expanding day 15 to 37, unlike balanced contracting clones.

Germline CDR1 SGHTA, CDR2 FQGTGA. This CDR3 spans 13 amino acids. The V end lost 5 bases, the J end lost 4 bases, and 11 bases lay between the germline ends. The 5'RACE method, run with constant-segment primers, produced TCR alpha and TCR beta cDNA libraries (carrying sample barcodes and UMIs). TCRdb redid the calling of the 5' RACE reads with MiXCR, one entry per CDR3 protein. This sample has around 390,000 distinct CDR3 sequences; 16% occur once, and the top ten carry around a fifth. The sequence derives from a man younger than 35 who had mild COVID-19 (a few samples of this study predate the infection). Cell type and time point are not known. The gene calls are TRBV7-3 and TRBJ1-1; D is unresolved. Specimen: PBMCs or a T cell subset sorted from them (not recorded which). The CDR3 nucleotides read TGTGCCAGCAGCCGAGCAGGATCCACTGAAGCTTTCTTT. This codes for CASSRAGSTEAFF.